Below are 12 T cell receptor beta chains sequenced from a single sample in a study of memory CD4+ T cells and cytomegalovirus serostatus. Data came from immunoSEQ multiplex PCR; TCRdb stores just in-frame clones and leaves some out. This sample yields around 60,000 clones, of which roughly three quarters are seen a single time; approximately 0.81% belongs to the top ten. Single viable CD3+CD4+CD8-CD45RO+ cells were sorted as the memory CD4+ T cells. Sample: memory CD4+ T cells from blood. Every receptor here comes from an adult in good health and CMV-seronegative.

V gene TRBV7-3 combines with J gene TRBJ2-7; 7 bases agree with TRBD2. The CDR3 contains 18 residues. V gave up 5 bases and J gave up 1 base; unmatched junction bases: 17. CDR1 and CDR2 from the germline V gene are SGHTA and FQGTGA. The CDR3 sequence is CASSPKPGTGLKSYEQYF. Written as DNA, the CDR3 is TGTGCCAGCAGCCCGAAACCGGGGACGGGACTAAAATCCTACGAGCAGTACTTC.

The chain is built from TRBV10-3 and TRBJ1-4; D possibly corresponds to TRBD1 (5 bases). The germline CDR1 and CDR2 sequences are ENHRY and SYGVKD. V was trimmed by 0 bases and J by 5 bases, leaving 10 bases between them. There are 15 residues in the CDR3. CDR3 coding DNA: TGTGCCATCAGTGAGTCGGGCAGGGCAAATGAAAAACTGTTTTTT. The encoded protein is CAISESGRANEKLFF.

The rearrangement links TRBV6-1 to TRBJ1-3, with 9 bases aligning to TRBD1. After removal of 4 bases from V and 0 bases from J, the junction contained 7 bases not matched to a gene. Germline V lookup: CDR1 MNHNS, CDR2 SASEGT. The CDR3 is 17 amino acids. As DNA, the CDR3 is TGTGCCAGCAGTGGGCAGACAGGGGGTTCCTCTGGAAACACCATATATTTT. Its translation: CASSGQTGGSSGNTIYF.

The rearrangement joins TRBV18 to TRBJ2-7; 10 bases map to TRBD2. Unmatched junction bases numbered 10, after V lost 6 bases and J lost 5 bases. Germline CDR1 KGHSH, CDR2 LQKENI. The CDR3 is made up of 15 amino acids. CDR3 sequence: CASSLAGTSVDEQYF. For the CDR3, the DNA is TGTGCCAGCTCGCTGGCCGGGACTAGCGTTGACGAGCAGTACTTC.

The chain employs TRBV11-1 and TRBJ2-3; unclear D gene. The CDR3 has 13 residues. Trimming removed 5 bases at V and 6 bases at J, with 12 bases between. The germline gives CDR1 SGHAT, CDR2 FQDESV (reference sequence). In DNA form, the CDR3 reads TGTGCCAGCAGCCTGGACCGCTCGGATACGCAGTATTTT. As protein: CASSLDRSDTQYF. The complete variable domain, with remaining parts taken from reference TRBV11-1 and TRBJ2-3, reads EAEVAQSPRYKITEKSQAVAFWCDPISGHATLYWYRQILGQGPELLVQFQDESVVDDSQLPKDRFSAERLKGVDSTLKIQPAELGDSAMYLCASSLDRSDTQYFGPGTRLTVL.

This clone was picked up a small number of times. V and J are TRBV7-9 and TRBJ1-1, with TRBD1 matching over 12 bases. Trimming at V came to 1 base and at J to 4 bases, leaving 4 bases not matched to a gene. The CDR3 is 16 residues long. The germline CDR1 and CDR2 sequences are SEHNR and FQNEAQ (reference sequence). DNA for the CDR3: TGTGCCAGCAGCTTAGGGGGGACAGGGGGCTTCACTGAAGCTTTCTTT. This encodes CASSLGGTGGFTEAFF.

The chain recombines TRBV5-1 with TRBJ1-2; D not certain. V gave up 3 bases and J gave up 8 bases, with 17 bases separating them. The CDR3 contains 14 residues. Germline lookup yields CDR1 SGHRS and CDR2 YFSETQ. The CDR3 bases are TGCGCCAGCAGCTCCGACCCGGGAGCGGAGGGCTACACCTTC. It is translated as CASSSDPGAEGYTF.

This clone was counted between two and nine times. The CDR3 bases are TGTGCCTGGAGCGCGGCGGAGGTCCTGAACACTGAAGCTTTCTTT. Translating it yields CAWSAAEVLNTEAFF. The rearrangement joins TRBV30 to TRBJ1-1, with D unresolved. The V end lost 3 bases, the J end lost 0 bases, and 14 bases lay between the germline ends. Germline CDR1 GTSNPN, CDR2 SVGIG (reference sequence). This CDR3 is built from 15 residues.

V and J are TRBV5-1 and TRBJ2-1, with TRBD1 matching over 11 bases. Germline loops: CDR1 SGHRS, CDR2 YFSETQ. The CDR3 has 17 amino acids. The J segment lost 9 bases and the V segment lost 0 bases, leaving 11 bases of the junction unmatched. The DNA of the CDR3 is TGCGCCAGCAGCTTGGATTCCGGACAGGGGGCGAGGGGTGAGCAGTTCTTC. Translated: CASSLDSGQGARGEQFF. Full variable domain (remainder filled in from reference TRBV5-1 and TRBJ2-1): KAGVTQTPRYLIKTRGQQVTLSCSPISGHRSVSWYQQTPGQGLQFLFEYFSETQRNKGNFPGRFSGRQFSNSRSEMNVSTLELGDSALYLCASSLDSGQGARGEQFFGPGTRLTVL.

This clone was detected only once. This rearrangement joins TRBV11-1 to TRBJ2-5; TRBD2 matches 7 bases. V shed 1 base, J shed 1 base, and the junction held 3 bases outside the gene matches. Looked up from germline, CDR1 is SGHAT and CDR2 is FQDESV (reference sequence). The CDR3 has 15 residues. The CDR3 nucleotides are TGTGCCAGCAGCTTAGGAGCGGGGACCCAAGAGACCCAGTACTTC. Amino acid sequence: CASSLGAGTQETQYF.

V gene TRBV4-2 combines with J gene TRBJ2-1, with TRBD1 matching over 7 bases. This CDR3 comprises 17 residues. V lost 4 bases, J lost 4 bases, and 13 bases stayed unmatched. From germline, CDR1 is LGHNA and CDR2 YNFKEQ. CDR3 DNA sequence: TGTGCCAGCAGCCGGGCGGGTACAGGGGCCGATTACAATGAGCAGTTCTTC. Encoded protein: CASSRAGTGADYNEQFF.

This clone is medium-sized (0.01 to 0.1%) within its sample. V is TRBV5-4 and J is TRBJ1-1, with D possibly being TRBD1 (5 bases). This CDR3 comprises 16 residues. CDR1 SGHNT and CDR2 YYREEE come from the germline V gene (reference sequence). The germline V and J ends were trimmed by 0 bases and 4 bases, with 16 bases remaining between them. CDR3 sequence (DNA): TGTGCCAGCAGCTTGGAGGGGACTGTGGCTGGCACTGAAGCTTTCTTT. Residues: CASSLEGTVAGTEAFF.